A single sample gave rise to the 23 T cell receptor beta chains below, sequenced in a study of shared clonotypes between healthy human individuals. The table came from immunoSEQ multiplex PCR; TCRdb's copy has only in-frame clones and leaves some out. Of approximately 1,500,000 clones listed, roughly 96% are singletons. Material for sequencing was naive CD4+ T cells sorted from blood. The subset denotes: CD45RA+ positively selected. The receptors shown here come from a man aged 25-40 years in good health.

V is TRBV9 and J is TRBJ2-1; D perhaps matches TRBD2 (6 bases). The CDR3 contains 17 residues. The germline CDR1 and CDR2 sequences are SGDLS and YYNGEE. Trimming took 2 bases from V and 9 from J, leaving 24 bases between them. CDR3 region: CASSVSSRASYGGEQFF. DNA of the CDR3: TGTGCCAGCAGCGTCTCCAGTAGGGCTAGTTACGGGGGTGAGCAGTTCTTC.

This chain connects TRBV27 to TRBJ2-1, with a weak D call TRBD1 (6 bases). This CDR3 is 15 amino acids long. Per germline, CDR1 MNHEY and CDR2 SMNVEV (reference sequence). Trimming cost V 2 bases and J 5 bases, with 13 bases left between them. CDR3 protein: CASSLAGTQHNEQFF. In DNA, the CDR3 is TGTGCCAGCAGTTTAGCTGGGACACAACACAATGAGCAGTTCTTC.

This rearrangement joins TRBV5-4 to TRBJ2-5; unclear D gene. This CDR3 comprises 15 residues. V dropped 4 bases and J dropped 3 bases, with 16 bases sitting between them. Germline loops: CDR1 SGHNT, CDR2 YYREEE (reference sequence). CDR3: CASSADRLGKETQYF. CDR3 coding DNA: TGTGCCAGCAGCGCTGACCGATTAGGTAAAGAGACCCAGTACTTC.

V is TRBV5-1 and J is TRBJ2-7; 14 bases line up with TRBD2. The length of the CDR3 is 15 residues. Losses at the gene ends were 4 bases for V and 3 bases for J; bases not matched to a gene: 3. The V gene's germline CDR1 is SGHRS and CDR2 YFSETQ. For the CDR3, the DNA is TGCGCCAGCAGCCAGGGACTAGCGGGAGTCTACGAGCAGTACTTC. It is translated as CASSQGLAGVYEQYF.

This chain connects TRBV29-1 to TRBJ2-5, with 10 bases lining up with TRBD2. V lost 6 bases and J lost 2; bases outside the gene matches: 3. The germline CDR1 and CDR2 sequences are SQVTM and ANQGSEA. This CDR3 spans 13 amino acids. CDR3 DNA sequence: TGCAGCGTGCGGACTAGCGGACAAGAGACCCAGTACTTC. Encoded protein: CSVRTSGQETQYF.

This chain connects TRBV28 to TRBJ1-1; D perhaps matches TRBD1 (5 bases). Deletions cut 4 bases from V and 3 bases from J, with 12 bases between. Per the germline V gene, CDR1 is MDHEN and CDR2 is SYDVKM. CDR3 length: 14 amino acids. The CDR3 DNA sequence: TGTGCCAGCAGTTCCGGGGCCCGGGACACTGAAGCTTTCTTT. It specifies CASSSGARDTEAFF.

This chain links TRBV2 with TRBJ1-2; 7 bases are shared with TRBD1. V was pared by 8 bases and J by 8 bases, with 14 bases of the junction left unmatched. The CDR3 is 14 residues long. The germline V gene encodes CDR1 SNHLY and CDR2 FYNNEI. The CDR3 protein is CASPTSLAGQGYTF. As DNA, the CDR3 is TGTGCCAGCCCCACTAGCCTGGCGGGACAGGGCTACACCTTC.

This chain uses TRBV12-5 with TRBJ2-1; 13 nucleotides match TRBD2. V lost 6 bases, J lost 5 bases, and 4 bases stayed unmatched. The length of the CDR3 is 15 residues. The germline gives CDR1 LGHNT, CDR2 FRNRAP. The CDR3 DNA follows: TGTGCTAGTGGAACCGGGACTAGCGGGAACAATGAGCAGTTCTTC. As protein: CASGTGTSGNNEQFF.

This rearrangement joins TRBV10-1 to TRBJ2-2; D gene ambiguous. Per the germline V gene, CDR1 is WNHNN and CDR2 is SYGVQD (reference sequence). Deletions cut 4 bases from V and 6 bases from J, with 9 bases between. This CDR3 is built from 13 residues. The CDR3 nucleotides are TGCGCCAGCAGTGGGTACGTGGCCGGGGAGCTGTTTTTT. Translation gives CASSGYVAGELFF.

About this clone itself: At the DNA level, this CDR3 is encoded by other sequences in the same sample as well. The V gene is TRBV19, the J gene TRBJ2-2; D is ambiguous. The CDR3 extends over 12 amino acids. CDR1 and CDR2 (germline): LNHDA, SQIVND (reference sequence). Trimming stripped 5 bases from V and 4 bases from J, with 5 bases between. The CDR3 reads CASSLLTGELFF. The CDR3 DNA sequence: TGTGCCAGTAGTCTCCTCACCGGGGAGCTGTTTTTT.

This rearrangement joins TRBV2 to TRBJ2-6, with D unclear. CDR1 SNHLY and CDR2 FYNNEI come from the germline V gene. The V and J ends lost 10 bases and 0 bases respectively, with 1 base between them. The CDR3 consists of 11 residues. CDR3 residues: CATSGANVLTF. CDR3 DNA sequence: TGTGCCACCTCTGGGGCCAACGTCCTGACTTTC. The variable domain in full, completed from reference TRBV2 and TRBJ2-6, reads EPEVTQTPSHQVTQMGQEVILRCVPISNHLYFYWYRQILGQKVEFLVSFYNNEISEKSEIFDDQFSVERPDGSNFTLKIRSTKLEDSAMYFCATSGANVLTFGAGSRLTVL.

This chain links TRBV9 with TRBJ2-2; D gene ambiguous. Trimming took off 0 bases at V and 6 bases at J, with 6 bases between the two ends. The CDR3 is 13 residues long. CDR1 and CDR2 from the germline V gene are SGDLS and YYNGEE. CDR3 residues: CASSVAWAGELFF. CDR3 bases: TGTGCCAGCAGCGTAGCTTGGGCCGGGGAGCTGTTTTTT.

This clone was found once. The chain is built from TRBV5-5 and TRBJ2-3, with 13 bases matching TRBD2. From germline, CDR1 is SGHKS and CDR2 YYEKEE (reference sequence). The CDR3 totals 17 residues. V was clipped by 2 bases and J by 3 bases; unmatched bases: 6. The DNA of the CDR3 is TGTGCCAGCAGCTTATTCGCGACTAGCGGGAGGACAGATACGCAGTATTTT. It yields the protein CASSLFATSGRTDTQYF.

With regard to this clone: The sample has other DNA sequences that encode this CDR3 too. The chain combines TRBV11-2 with TRBJ2-1; no clear D. Deletions cut 1 base from V and 0 bases from J, with 7 bases between. This CDR3 contains 15 residues. The germline CDR1 and CDR2 sequences are SGHAT and FQNNGV. The CDR3 sequence is CASSLGPSSYNEQFF. The CDR3 coding sequence is TGTGCCAGCAGCTTAGGGCCCAGCTCCTACAATGAGCAGTTCTTC.

The rearrangement uses TRBV14 and TRBJ2-1; tentative D call: TRBD2 (5 bases). CDR1 SGHDN and CDR2 FVKESK come from the germline V gene. V lost 1 base and J 6 bases, leaving 16 bases between the germline ends. This CDR3 is built from 16 residues. The CDR3 coding sequence is TGTGCCAGCAGCCAAGTGGCTAGCTGGACTGGCAATGAGCAGTTCTTC. The encoded protein is CASSQVASWTGNEQFF.

J is TRBJ2-1 and V is TRBV20-1; the D is unclear. This CDR3 region has 11 residues. Germline V CDR1 and CDR2: DFQATT, SNEGSKA (reference sequence). V shed 1 base and J shed 8 bases, with 6 bases lying between them. The CDR3 DNA reads as TGCAGTGCTAGAGTTTTGGATGAGCAGTTCTTC. Amino acid sequence: CSARVLDEQFF.

The gene calls are TRBV27 and TRBJ2-7; D ambiguous. The CDR3 is 14 amino acids. Germline V CDR1 and CDR2: MNHEY, SMNVEV (reference sequence). V lost 3 bases and J lost 1, with 10 bases in between. This CDR3 is CASSLSHISYEQYF. The CDR3 region has the DNA TGTGCCAGCAGTTTGAGTCACATTTCCTACGAGCAGTACTTC.

The chain links TRBV15 to TRBJ2-7, with D perhaps matching TRBD2 (6 bases). Trimming shortened V by 5 bases and J by 1 base, and 18 bases separated the two germline ends. Germline V gene data show CDR1 as LNHNV and CDR2 as YYDKDF (reference sequence). CDR3 length: 16 residues. The CDR3 DNA is TGTGCCACCAGCCCGACCGGGACTCTAAAGTCCTACGAGCAGTACTTC. Amino acid sequence: CATSPTGTLKSYEQYF.

The chain links TRBV10-3 to TRBJ2-7; D is unresolved. The CDR3 has 11 amino acids. Deletions cut 6 bases from V and 5 bases from J, with 8 bases between. Germline V CDR1 and CDR2: ENHRY, SYGVKD. The CDR3 sequence: CAISVLHEQYF. The CDR3 DNA reads TGTGCCATCAGCGTCCTCCACGAGCAGTACTTC.

The rearrangement uses TRBV28 and TRBJ2-3, with D perhaps matching TRBD2 (5 bases). V gave up 6 bases and J gave up 0 bases, with 10 bases separating them. CDR1 MDHEN and CDR2 SYDVKM come from the germline V gene. CDR3 size: 14 residues. The CDR3 DNA sequence: TGTGCCAGCAGCCCTTTAGCGAGCACAGATACGCAGTATTTT. Protein sequence: CASSPLASTDTQYF.

The table lists this clone with a count of one. CDR3 sequence: CASYGESGANTGELFF. DNA of the CDR3: TGTGCCTCATATGGGGAGAGCGGAGCGAACACCGGGGAGCTGTTTTTT. The chain employs TRBV7-9 and TRBJ2-2, with a weak D call TRBD2 (5 bases). Germline CDR1 is SEHNR and CDR2 is FQNEAQ (reference sequence). V gave up 11 bases and J gave up 0 bases, with 19 bases separating them. The CDR3 has 16 amino acids.

The V and J genes are TRBV27 and TRBJ2-3; tentatively, D is TRBD2 (5 bases). This CDR3 has 15 amino acids. V lost 5 bases and J 4 bases, leaving 16 bases between the germline ends. Germline V CDR1 and CDR2: MNHEY, SMNVEV (reference sequence). The CDR3 reads CASSRASKISDTQYF. The CDR3 region has the DNA TGTGCCAGCAGTAGGGCTAGCAAGATCTCAGATACGCAGTATTTT.

J is TRBJ2-1 and V is TRBV19; D could derive from TRBD1 or TRBD2 (6 bases each). Germline V lookup: CDR1 LNHDA, CDR2 SQIVND (reference sequence). The V gene lost 5 bases and the J gene lost 7 bases, with 24 bases spanning the gap. The CDR3 has 17 residues. The CDR3 protein is CASSPRDGGQVANEQFF. The CDR3, as DNA: TGTGCCAGTAGTCCCCGGGATGGGGGGCAGGTAGCAAATGAGCAGTTCTTC.